Detailed here is one TCR beta chain. The antigen is undetermined. Repertoires were generated with immunoSEQ multiplex PCR, while TCRdb's copy carries only in-frame clones and drops some. The table shows some 70,000 clones, with 80% occurring only once. In the ViraFEST assay, antigen-specific CD4+ clonotypes were identified by expansion after peptide-pool stimulation. The culture ran for 10 days before CD4+ T cells were isolated. Recipients of the vaccine had no prior SARS-CoV-2 infection and negative nucleocapsid antibodies. This sample was included in a study of vaccination effects on CD4 cells after COVID-19. Study outcomes and limitations: Researchers report that only 1 of 255 vaccine-induced clones in healthy vaccinees cross-reacted with common cold coronaviruses. In the late period after vaccination, infection- and vaccine-induced clones contracted markedly.

CDR3 length equals 14 residues. V was shortened by 3 bases and J by 0 bases, with 5 bases between the two germline ends. Germline V lookup: CDR1 SGHAT, CDR2 FQNNGV. The sequence came from a human donor who received a COVID-19 vaccine. The specimen was CD4+ T cells from PBMCs cultured with SARS-CoV-2 spike peptides, collected before COVID-19 vaccination. The V call is TRBV11-2, the J call TRBJ1-4; D is ambiguous. The CDR3 nucleotides read TGTGCCAGCAGCTTCCAGCCAACTAATGAAAAACTGTTTTTT. Translated, it gives CASSFQPTNEKLFF.